Listed below are T cell receptor beta chains from one sample, sequenced in a study of vaccination and CD4 T cells after COVID-19. MiXCR was run by TCRdb on the PCR reads, yielding one entry per CDR3 protein. The sample yields approximately 36,000 distinct CDR3 sequences, more than 30% seen once. The sample here was CD4+ T cells from blood, taken about 7 months after SARS-CoV-2 vaccination. Receptors were obtained from a human donor who had recovered from COVID-19. CDR3s leave out the opening cysteine and the closing phenylalanine or tryptophan. The D gene is left open where the match is weak. Not every row has a clone size; where given, it reads once, few, many or a size class.

TRBV6-1	TRBJ2-3	TRBD2	NA	ASSRAGVGTDTQY
TRBV30	TRBJ2-5	NA	few	AWGGLQVFKTQY
TRBV7-3	TRBJ1-1	NA	few	ASSRTGGTEAF
TRBV27	TRBJ2-2	NA	NA	ASSVGLSGELF
TRBV5-4	TRBJ2-3	NA	NA	ASSPPDTDTQY
TRBV6-1	TRBJ2-1	TRBD1	few	ASIWTGDAQPF
TRBV10-3	TRBJ2-1	TRBD2	NA	AISITSGSSYNEQF
TRBV6-4	TRBJ2-6	NA	NA	ASSARAGGANVLT
TRBV6-5	TRBJ2-5	NA	few	ASSYSTETQY
TRBV7-2	TRBJ2-3	NA	NA	ASSPTQGVGTQY